Listed below are T cell receptor beta chains from one sample, sequenced in a study of cytomegalovirus exposure and HLA in healthy donors. The data were produced by immunoSEQ multiplex PCR, yet TCRdb's version contains in-frame clones alone and is incomplete. The sample carries 97,000 or so clones, approximately 78% recorded once. Sequenced input: PBMCs. Source of these receptors: a man aged 35 to 55 in good health and CMV-seronegative. CDR3s include the opening cysteine and the closing phenylalanine or tryptophan. A D gene is named only where the DNA matches it firmly. A clone size is listed for some rows: how often the clone was seen (once, few, many), or a class if it is expanded.

V	D	J	size	DNA	CDR3
TRBV9	TRBD1	TRBJ2-7	once	TGTGCCAGCAGCGACGAGGACAGGGGCTACGAGCAGTACTTC	CASSDEDRGYEQYF
TRBV6-1	-	TRBJ1-3	-	TGTGCCAGCAGGGGACTCTCTGGAAACACCATATATTTT	CASRGLSGNTIYF
TRBV27	TRBD1	TRBJ2-6	few	TGTGCCAGCACGAGGACAGGTACCATCTCTGGGGCCAACGTCCTGACTTTC	CASTRTGTISGANVLTF
TRBV11-2	-	TRBJ2-3	-	TGTGCCAGCAGCTTTGGACTGCCGATTACCACAGATACGCAGTATTTT	CASSFGLPITTDTQYF
TRBV11-2	-	TRBJ2-3	-	TGTGCCAGCAGCCAGAACACAGATACGCAGTATTTT	CASSQNTDTQYF
TRBV5-1	-	TRBJ2-7	-	TGCGCCAGCAGCACCGGGACATTTCTCGAGCAGTACTTC	CASSTGTFLEQYF
TRBV6-5	TRBD1	TRBJ2-7	-	TGTGCCAGCAGTTTAGACAGGGTGTACGAGCAGTACTTC	CASSLDRVYEQYF
TRBV9	TRBD1	TRBJ1-2	-	TGTGCCAGCAGCGTAGCCCCAGGGGGCTCTGGCTACACCTTC	CASSVAPGGSGYTF
TRBV2	-	TRBJ1-5	-	TGTGCCAGCAGTGAGCGTGAGAATCAGCCCCAGCATTTT	CASSERENQPQHF
TRBV5-6	TRBD1	TRBJ1-2	-	TGTGCCAGCAGCCCAGGCGCAGGACAGGGGATAACCCATGGCTACACCTTC	CASSPGAGQGITHGYTF
TRBV2	TRBD1	TRBJ1-1	-	TGTGCCAGCAGACGGACCGGGACAGCGACTGAAGCTTTCTTT	CASRRTGTATEAFF
TRBV7-2	-	TRBJ2-5	-	TGTGCCATAGAGCCGACACGTGGAGAGACCCAGTACTTC	CAIEPTRGETQYF
TRBV7-6	TRBD1	TRBJ2-1	-	TGTGCCAGCAGCTTACAGGGGACAGGGGCCTACAATGAGCAGTTCTTC	CASSLQGTGAYNEQFF
TRBV7-2	-	TRBJ1-1	-	TGTGCCAGCAGCTTAGCGGCGGCGGCCCAACCCACTGAAGCTTTCTTT	CASSLAAAAQPTEAFF
TRBV5-4	TRBD1	TRBJ2-3	-	TGTGCCAGCAGCAAACCCCCGGGACAGAGCACAGATACGCAGTATTTT	CASSKPPGQSTDTQYF
TRBV13	TRBD1	TRBJ1-2	-	TGTGCCAGCAGCTTGTCGTCGACAGGGAATGGCTACACCTTC	CASSLSSTGNGYTF
TRBV5-1	-	TRBJ2-5	-	TGCGCCAGCAGCCCCGGATTAGCGGTCCAAGAGACCCAGTACTTC	CASSPGLAVQETQYF
TRBV27	-	TRBJ2-5	-	TGTGCCAGCAGTTTATCTCCTCCCCTCTTCGGGACAAGTCAAGAGACCCAGTACTTC	CASSLSPPLFGTSQETQYF
TRBV6-6	-	TRBJ1-5	-	TGTGCCAGCCGGGACACCAATCAGCCCCAGCATTTT	CASRDTNQPQHF
TRBV5-4	-	TRBJ1-4	-	TGTGCCAGCAGCTTGACAGGGAATGAAAAACTGTTTTTT	CASSLTGNEKLFF
TRBV18	TRBD1	TRBJ1-3	once	TGTGCCAGCTCACCCGGGACAGCTTCTGGAAACACCATATATTTT	CASSPGTASGNTIYF
TRBV7-3	-	TRBJ2-2	few	TGTGCCAGCAGCTTAGAGGTGGCAAGCAACGCCGGGGAGCTGTTTTTT	CASSLEVASNAGELFF
TRBV4-2	TRBD2	TRBJ2-1	few	TGTGCCAGCAGCCAAGTCGGGACTAGCGGTTTTCTGAATGAGCAGTTCTTC	CASSQVGTSGFLNEQFF
TRBV4-1	-	TRBJ2-1	-	TGCGCCAGCAGCCAAGTACAGGGAGACACAAGCTCCTACAATGAGCAGTTCTTC	CASSQVQGDTSSYNEQFF
TRBV5-4	-	TRBJ1-1	-	TGTGCCAGCAGCTTGGACAGGGACACTGAAGCTTTCTTT	CASSLDRDTEAFF
TRBV9	-	TRBJ2-3	few	TGTGCCAGCAGCCGGGGGAACACAGATACGCAGTATTTT	CASSRGNTDTQYF
TRBV7-9	-	TRBJ2-5	-	TGTGCCAGCAGTAGGGACATAACGTACCAAGAGACCCAGTACTTC	CASSRDITYQETQYF